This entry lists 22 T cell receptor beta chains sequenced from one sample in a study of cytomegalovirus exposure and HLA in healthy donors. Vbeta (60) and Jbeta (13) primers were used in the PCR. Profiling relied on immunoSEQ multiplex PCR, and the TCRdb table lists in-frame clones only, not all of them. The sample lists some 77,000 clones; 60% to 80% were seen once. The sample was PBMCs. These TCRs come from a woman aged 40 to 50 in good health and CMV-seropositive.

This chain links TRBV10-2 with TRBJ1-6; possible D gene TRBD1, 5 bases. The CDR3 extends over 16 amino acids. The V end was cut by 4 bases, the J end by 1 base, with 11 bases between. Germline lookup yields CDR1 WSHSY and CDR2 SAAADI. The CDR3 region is CASSVRRVSYNSPLHF. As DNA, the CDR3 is TGCGCCAGCAGTGTGCGCAGGGTTTCCTATAATTCACCCCTCCACTTT.

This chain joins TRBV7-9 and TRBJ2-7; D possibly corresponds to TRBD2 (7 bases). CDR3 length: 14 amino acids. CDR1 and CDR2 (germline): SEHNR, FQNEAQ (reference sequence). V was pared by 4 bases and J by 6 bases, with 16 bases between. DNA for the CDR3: TGTGCCAGCAGCTCCGACGGGGGGCCTCGCGAGCAGTACTTC. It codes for CASSSDGGPREQYF.

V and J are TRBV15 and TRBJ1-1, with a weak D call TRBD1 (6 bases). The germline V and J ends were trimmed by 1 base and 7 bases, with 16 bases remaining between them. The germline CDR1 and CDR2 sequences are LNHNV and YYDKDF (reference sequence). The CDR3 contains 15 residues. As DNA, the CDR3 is TGTGCCACCAGCAGAGCCACAGGGTTGGATGGTGAAGCTTTCTTT. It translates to CATSRATGLDGEAFF.

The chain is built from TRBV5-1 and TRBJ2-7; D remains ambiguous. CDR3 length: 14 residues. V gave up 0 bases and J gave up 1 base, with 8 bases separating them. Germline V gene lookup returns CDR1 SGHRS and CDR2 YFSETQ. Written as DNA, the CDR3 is TGCGCCAGCAGCTTGGAGCCGTTTTCCTACGAGCAGTACTTC. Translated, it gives CASSLEPFSYEQYF.

This chain's CDR3 is CSVEAPPWGREGETQYF. In DNA, the CDR3 is TGCAGCGTTGAAGCCCCTCCCTGGGGGAGGGAGGGAGAGACCCAGTACTTC. The chain recombines TRBV29-1 with TRBJ2-5, with 7 bases lining up with TRBD2. There are 17 residues in the CDR3. Germline CDR1 is SQVTM and CDR2 is ANQGSEA. The V segment lost 1 base and the J segment 4 bases; nucleotides outside the gene matches: 15.

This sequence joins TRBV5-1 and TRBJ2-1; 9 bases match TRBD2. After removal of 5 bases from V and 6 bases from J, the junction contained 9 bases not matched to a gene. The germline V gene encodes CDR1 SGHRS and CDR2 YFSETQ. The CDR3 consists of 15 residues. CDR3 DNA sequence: TGCGCCAGCAGTAACGCCGGACTAGCGAGCAATGAGCAGTTCTTC. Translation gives CASSNAGLASNEQFF.

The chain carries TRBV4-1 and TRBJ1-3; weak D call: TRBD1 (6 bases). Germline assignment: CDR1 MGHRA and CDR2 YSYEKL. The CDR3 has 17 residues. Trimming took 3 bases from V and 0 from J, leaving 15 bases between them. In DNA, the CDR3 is TGCGCCAGCAGCCAGGCGCCGCAGGGGACCTCTGGAAACACCATATATTTT. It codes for CASSQAPQGTSGNTIYF.

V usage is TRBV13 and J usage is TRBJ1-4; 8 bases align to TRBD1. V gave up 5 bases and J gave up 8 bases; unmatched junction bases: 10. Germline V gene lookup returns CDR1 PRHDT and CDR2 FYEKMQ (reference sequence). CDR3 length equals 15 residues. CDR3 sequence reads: CASSLRGPLGEKLFF. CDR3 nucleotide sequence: TGTGCCAGCAGCCTCAGGGGGCCCCTCGGAGAAAAACTGTTTTTT.

CDR3 bases: TGTGCCAGCAGTTACCGGCGGGTTTTAGGTCCCCAGCATTTT. Translation: CASSYRRVLGPQHF. V and J are TRBV5-8 and TRBJ1-5, with D unresolved. Per the germline V gene, CDR1 is SGHTS and CDR2 is YDEGEE. This CDR3 contains 14 residues. Trimming stripped 5 bases from V and 10 bases from J, with 19 bases between.

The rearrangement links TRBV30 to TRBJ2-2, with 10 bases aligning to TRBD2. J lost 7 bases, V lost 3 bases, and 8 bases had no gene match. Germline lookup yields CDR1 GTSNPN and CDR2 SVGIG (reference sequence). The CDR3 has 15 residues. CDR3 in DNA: TGTGCCTGGAGAAGTAGCGGGAGGTCTAACGGGGAGCTGTTTTTT. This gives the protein CAWRSSGRSNGELFF.

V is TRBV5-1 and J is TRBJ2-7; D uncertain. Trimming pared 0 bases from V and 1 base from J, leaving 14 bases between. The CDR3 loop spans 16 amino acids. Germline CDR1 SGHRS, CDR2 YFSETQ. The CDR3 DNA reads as TGCGCCAGCAGCTTGGATGCCAGTAGCCGATCCTACGAGCAGTACTTC. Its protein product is CASSLDASSRSYEQYF.

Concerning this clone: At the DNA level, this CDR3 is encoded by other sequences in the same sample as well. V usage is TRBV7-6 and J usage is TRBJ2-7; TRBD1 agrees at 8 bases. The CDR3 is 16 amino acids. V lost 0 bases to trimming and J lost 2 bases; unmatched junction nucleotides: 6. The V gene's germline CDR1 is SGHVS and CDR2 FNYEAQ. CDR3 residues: CASSLAVGQVTYEQYF. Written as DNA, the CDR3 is TGTGCCAGCAGCTTAGCGGTGGGACAGGTCACCTACGAGCAGTACTTC.

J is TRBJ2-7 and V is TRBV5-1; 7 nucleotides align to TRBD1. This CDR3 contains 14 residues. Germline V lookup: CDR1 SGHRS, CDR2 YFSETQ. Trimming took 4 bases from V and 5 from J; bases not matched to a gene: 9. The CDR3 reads CASSLRTGLDEQYF. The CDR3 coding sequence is TGCGCCAGCAGCCTACGGACAGGTCTGGACGAGCAGTACTTC.

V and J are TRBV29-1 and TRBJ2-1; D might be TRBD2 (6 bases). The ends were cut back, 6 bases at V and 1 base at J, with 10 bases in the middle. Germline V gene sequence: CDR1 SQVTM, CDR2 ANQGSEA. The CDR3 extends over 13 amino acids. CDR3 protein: CSVAGRSYNEQFF. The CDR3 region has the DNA TGCAGCGTAGCTGGGAGGTCCTACAATGAGCAGTTCTTC.

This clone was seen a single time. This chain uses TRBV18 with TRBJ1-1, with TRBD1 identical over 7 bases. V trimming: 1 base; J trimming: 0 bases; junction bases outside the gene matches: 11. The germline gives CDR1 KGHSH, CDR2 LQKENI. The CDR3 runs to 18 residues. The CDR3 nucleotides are TGTGCCAGCTCACCACAGGGGAACAGACAGGGATTGAACACTGAAGCTTTCTTT. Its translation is CASSPQGNRQGLNTEAFF.

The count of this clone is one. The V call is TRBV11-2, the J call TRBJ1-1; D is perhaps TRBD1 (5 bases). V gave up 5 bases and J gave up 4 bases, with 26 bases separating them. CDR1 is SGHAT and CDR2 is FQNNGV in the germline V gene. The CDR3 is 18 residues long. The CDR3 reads CASSIIDRRVVRGTEAFF. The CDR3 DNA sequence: TGTGCCAGCAGCATTATAGACAGAAGGGTTGTTAGGGGCACTGAAGCTTTCTTT.

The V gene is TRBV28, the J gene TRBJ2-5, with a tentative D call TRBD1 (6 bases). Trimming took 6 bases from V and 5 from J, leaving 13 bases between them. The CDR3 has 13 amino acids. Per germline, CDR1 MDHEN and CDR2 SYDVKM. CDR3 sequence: CASSQITGETQYF. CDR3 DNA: TGTGCCAGCAGCCAGATTACAGGGGAGACCCAGTACTTC.

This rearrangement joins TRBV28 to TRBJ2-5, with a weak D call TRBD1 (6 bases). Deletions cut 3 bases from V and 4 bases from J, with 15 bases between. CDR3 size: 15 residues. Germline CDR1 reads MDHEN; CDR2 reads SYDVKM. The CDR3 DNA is TGTGCCAGCAGTTTTAGGGTTAGGGGGATAGAGACCCAGTACTTC. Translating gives CASSFRVRGIETQYF.

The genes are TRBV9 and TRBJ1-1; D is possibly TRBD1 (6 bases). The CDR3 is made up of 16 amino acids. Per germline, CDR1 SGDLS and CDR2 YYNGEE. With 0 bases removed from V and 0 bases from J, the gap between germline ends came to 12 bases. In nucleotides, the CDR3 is TGTGCCAGCAGCGTAGATGATAGGGGGATGAACACTGAAGCTTTCTTT. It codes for CASSVDDRGMNTEAFF.

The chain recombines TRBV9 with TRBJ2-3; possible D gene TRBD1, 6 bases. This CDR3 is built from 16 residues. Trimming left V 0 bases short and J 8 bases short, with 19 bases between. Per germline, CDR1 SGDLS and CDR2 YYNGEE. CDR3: CASSVGVFPGEGTQYF. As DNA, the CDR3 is TGTGCCAGCAGCGTAGGGGTCTTCCCAGGGGAAGGTACGCAGTATTTT.

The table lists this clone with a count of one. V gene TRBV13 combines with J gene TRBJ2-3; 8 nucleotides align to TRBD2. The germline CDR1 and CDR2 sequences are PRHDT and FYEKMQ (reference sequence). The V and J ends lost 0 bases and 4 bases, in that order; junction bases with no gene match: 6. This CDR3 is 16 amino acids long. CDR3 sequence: CASSLGRGGRSDTQYF. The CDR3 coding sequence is TGTGCCAGCAGCTTAGGTCGGGGGGGCCGATCAGATACGCAGTATTTT.

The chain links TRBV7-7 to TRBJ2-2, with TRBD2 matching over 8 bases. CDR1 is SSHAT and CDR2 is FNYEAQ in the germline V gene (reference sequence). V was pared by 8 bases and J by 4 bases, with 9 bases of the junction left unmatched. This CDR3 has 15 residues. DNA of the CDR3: TGTGCCAGCGGCCCCCGGGGGGGACTCACCGGGGAGCTGTTTTTT. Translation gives CASGPRGGLTGELFF.